One and the same sample provided the 19 T cell receptor beta chains below, sequenced in a study. Each CDR3 protein gets one entry after TCRdb re-called the 5' RACE reads with MiXCR. Among roughly 5,300 distinct CDR3 sequences listed, roughly 38% were seen once. The sequenced material came from memory CD4+ T cells sorted from blood. Subset: memory CD4+ T cells, CD4+CD45RO+CD25-. The receptors were sampled from a female donor with breast cancer.

By its share, this clonotype is medium-sized (0.01 to 0.1%). The chain combines TRBV4-1 with TRBJ1-1, with D possibly being TRBD1 (5 bases). Trimming took 3 bases from V and 0 from J, leaving 11 bases between them. This CDR3 has 15 amino acids. CDR1 MGHRA and CDR2 YSYEKL come from the germline V gene. CDR3 DNA: TGCGCCAGCAGCCAGGTGGGGGGGTTGAACACTGAAGCTTTCTTT. It codes for CASSQVGGLNTEAFF.

For this clonotype: Given a much more abundant clone one base away, this may be a read error. The chain couples TRBV4-2 to TRBJ2-1, with a weak D call TRBD2 (6 bases). The V end lost 3 bases, the J end lost 2 bases, and 14 bases lay between the germline ends. The CDR3 is 16 residues long. Germline V gene data show CDR1 as LGHNA and CDR2 as YNFKEQ. The CDR3 region is CASSHFSGSAYNEQFF. The CDR3 DNA sequence: TGTGCCAGCAGCCACTTTAGCGGATCCGCCTACAATGAGCAGTTCTTC.

About this clonotype: Possible read error: a much larger clone is one base away. The chain is built from TRBV29-1 and TRBJ2-5; D is uncertain. This CDR3 has 11 residues. Deletions cut 7 bases from V and 5 bases from J, with 11 bases between. Germline assignment: CDR1 SQVTM and CDR2 ANQGSEA. The CDR3 protein is CSGQRGETQYF. In DNA, the CDR3 is TGCAGCGGCCAGCGTGGGGAGACCCAGTACTTC.

The genes are TRBV20-1 and TRBJ1-2, with 7 nucleotides matching TRBD1. After removal of 5 bases from V and 6 bases from J, the junction contained 9 bases not matched to a gene. Germline V lookup: CDR1 DFQATT, CDR2 SNEGSKA (reference sequence). The CDR3 runs to 13 residues. The CDR3 DNA is TGCAGTGCTGTTAGACAGGGACATGATGGCTACACCTTC. This codes for CSAVRQGHDGYTF.

V gene TRBV7-9 combines with J gene TRBJ1-2; maybe TRBD1 (5 bases). CDR1 is SEHNR and CDR2 is FQNEAQ in the germline V gene (reference sequence). Trimming left V 5 bases short and J 7 bases short, with 20 bases between. The CDR3 runs to 15 residues. DNA for the CDR3: TGTGCCAGCAGCGGGGGTCAAGGGCCCTTGGGTGGCTACACCTTC. Its protein product is CASSGGQGPLGGYTF.

This rearrangement joins TRBV20-1 to TRBJ2-1; 13 bases are shared with TRBD2. CDR3 size: 15 residues. Looked up from germline, CDR1 is DFQATT and CDR2 is SNEGSKA (reference sequence). V gave up 1 base and J gave up 6 bases; unmatched junction bases: 3. CDR3 nucleotide sequence: TGCAGTGCTAGAGTTGGGACTAGCGGGACCAATGAGCAGTTCTTC. It encodes CSARVGTSGTNEQFF.

By share, this clonotype ranks as medium-sized. The CDR3 is CASSLSEGPYNEQFF. DNA of the CDR3: TGTGCCAGCAGCTTAAGTGAGGGTCCCTACAATGAGCAGTTCTTC. The genes are TRBV7-2 and TRBJ2-1, with D possibly matching TRBD2 (5 bases). Germline V CDR1 and CDR2: SGHTA, FQGNSA. CDR3 size: 15 residues. With 2 bases removed from V and 2 bases from J, the gap between germline ends came to 10 bases.

By share, this clonotype ranks as medium-sized (0.01 to 0.1%). The chain joins TRBV20-1 to TRBJ2-1, with D unresolved. V was clipped by 1 base and J by 6 bases, with 13 bases between them. The germline V gene has CDR1 DFQATT and CDR2 SNEGSKA (reference sequence). The CDR3 extends over 14 amino acids. CDR3 sequence reads: CSARVLTAFNEQFF. The CDR3 nucleotides are TGCAGTGCTAGAGTATTAACGGCATTCAATGAGCAGTTCTTC.

This clonotype has just one count. This chain uses TRBV18 with TRBJ2-7; 8 bases match TRBD2. The CDR3 has 13 residues. Germline CDR1 KGHSH, CDR2 LQKENI. Trimming removed 6 bases from V and 4 bases from J; junction bases left unmatched: 5. CDR3 in amino acids: CASSEGLVYEQYF. CDR3 nucleotides: TGTGCCAGCTCGGAGGGACTAGTGTACGAGCAGTACTTC.

This clonotype has ten or more counts. This chain joins TRBV7-2 and TRBJ2-7, with a tentative D call TRBD2 (5 bases). The CDR3 has 16 residues. Between the trimmed V and J ends, which lost 1 base and 0 bases, there was a span of 13 bases. The germline CDR1 and CDR2 sequences are SGHTA and FQGNSA. CDR3 sequence reads: CASSLEGVGLSYEQYF. The CDR3 bases are TGTGCCAGCAGCTTAGAGGGAGTAGGCCTCTCCTACGAGCAGTACTTC.

This clonotype has a handful of counts. This may be a read error, as it is one base from a much larger clone. Since the CDR3 does not end with the conserved phenylalanine or tryptophan, this likely comes from a read error. DNA for the CDR3: TGTGCCACCAGTGATTACACAGATACGCAGTATGTT. It codes for CATSDYTDTQYV. This chain links TRBV24-1 with TRBJ2-3; D gene uncertain. With 2 bases removed from V and 2 bases from J, the gap between germline ends came to 1 base. Germline V CDR1 and CDR2: KGHDR, SFDVKD. The CDR3 runs 12 residues.

The V and J genes are TRBV29-1 and TRBJ2-1; D is possibly TRBD2 (6 bases). This CDR3 spans 15 amino acids. V shed 2 bases and J shed 7 bases, with 18 bases lying between them. Germline values: CDR1 SQVTM, CDR2 ANQGSEA. The CDR3 region is CSVETVRGGGNEQFF. The CDR3 DNA reads TGCAGCGTTGAAACCGTCCGGGGAGGAGGAAATGAGCAGTTCTTC.

The V gene is TRBV7-2, the J gene TRBJ2-2; 10 bases are shared with TRBD1. This CDR3 is built from 19 residues. The V segment lost 3 bases and the J segment 6 bases; nucleotides outside the gene matches: 16. Germline lookup yields CDR1 SGHTA and CDR2 FQGNSA. In DNA, the CDR3 is TGTGCCAGCAGCTTGACCATCCCATGGGGGACAGGGGTCTCCGGGGAGCTGTTTTTT. Amino acids: CASSLTIPWGTGVSGELFF.

This clonotype was seen repeatedly, ten times or more. CDR3 DNA: TGTGCCAGCAGCCCAGGGGGGGGTCCCTACAATGAGCAGTTCTTC. Protein product: CASSPGGGPYNEQFF. The rearrangement uses TRBV9 and TRBJ2-1; D may match TRBD1 or TRBD2 (7 bases each). With 4 bases removed from V and 2 bases from J, the gap between germline ends came to 13 bases. The CDR3 contains 15 residues. Germline lookup yields CDR1 SGDLS and CDR2 YYNGEE.

In this sample, this clonotype is medium-sized (0.01 to 0.1%). The rearrangement uses TRBV6-5 and TRBJ2-7, with D possibly matching TRBD2 (5 bases). The CDR3 is made up of 16 amino acids. Germline V lookup: CDR1 MNHEY, CDR2 SVGAGI. V was cut by 5 bases and J by 0 bases, with 17 bases left in between. This CDR3 reads CASSEPRGDASYEQYF. The CDR3 coding sequence is TGTGCCAGCAGTGAGCCACGGGGAGACGCCTCCTACGAGCAGTACTTC.

This chain links TRBV6-5 with TRBJ2-1; D is unclear. The CDR3 extends over 16 amino acids. Per the germline V gene, CDR1 is MNHEY and CDR2 is SVGAGI. Trimming pared 0 bases from V and 6 bases from J, leaving 15 bases between. CDR3 DNA sequence: TGTGCCAGCAGTTACTCGATTTATCACGCCGGCAATGAGCAGTTCTTC. As protein: CASSYSIYHAGNEQFF.

In its sample, this clonotype was seen a few times. This may be a read error: a much more frequent sequence differs by one nucleotide. The CDR3 region has the DNA TGTGCCAGCAGCCCGGGACACGTACCGGGAGAGGCCCAGTACTTC. This sequence encodes CASSPGHVPGEAQYF. The V call is TRBV5-6, the J call TRBJ2-5; possibly TRBD1 or TRBD2 for D (6 bases each). CDR1 is SGHDT and CDR2 is YYEEEE in the germline V gene. The CDR3 has 15 residues.

This clonotype appeared a few times. This could be a read error, since a much larger clone is one nucleotide away. The chain has TRBV12-3 or TRBV12-4 and TRBJ2-1; 8 bases are shared with TRBD2. The CDR3 extends over 14 amino acids. CDR3 sequence reads: CVSSSPGLEHEQFF. The CDR3 region has the DNA TGTGTCAGCAGTTCCCCGGGACTAGAGCATGAGCAGTTCTTC.

This clonotype was picked up many times. The chain couples TRBV6-5 to TRBJ1-5; 9 nucleotides line up with TRBD1. Germline lookup yields CDR1 MNHEY and CDR2 SVGAGI. This CDR3 is 15 amino acids long. With 5 bases clipped from V and 3 bases from J, the junction kept 5 bases outside the gene matches. The CDR3 spells CASSPDRGNNQPQHF. The CDR3, as DNA: TGTGCCAGCAGTCCGGACAGGGGCAACAATCAGCCCCAGCATTTT.